This T cell receptor (beta chain) was sequenced in a study of graft-versus-host responses after intestinal transplantation. Study details: Recipients uniformly received anti-thymocyte globulin induction, followed by tacrolimus and steroids for roughly three years.

The method was immunoSEQ multiplex PCR; TCRdb's version includes in-frame clones alone and lacks a portion of them. Here the sample spans some 70,000 clones, around 87% being singletons. Germline CDR1 reads SGHNT; CDR2 reads YYREEE (reference sequence). Trimming took off 4 bases at V and 2 bases at J, with 16 bases between the two ends. There are 15 residues in the CDR3. To note about this clone: No antigen is known for it.

Whole-study findings and limits: Analysis identified GvH clones in recipient marrow, with some appearing first in ileum or blood. Graft-donor T cell macrochimerism in patients accompanied high graft-versus-host to host-versus-graft clonal ratios in allografts.

The source was unstimulated CD8+ T cells sorted from spleen or lymph node cells, collected before transplant. The TCR was taken from a human donor who was the organ donor for an intestinal transplant. V is TRBV5-4 and J is TRBJ2-7; TRBD1 is a possible D gene (6 bases). The chain's CDR3 is CASSITGSRTYEQYF. Here the CDR3 DNA reads TGTGCCAGCAGCATAACAGGGAGTCGAACCTACGAGCAGTACTTC.